These T cell receptor beta chains were read from a single sample in a study of T cells in Graves' hyperthyroidism and ophthalmopathy. Using its own MiXCR run on the multiplex PCR reads, TCRdb lists one record per CDR3 protein. The table records some 340,000 distinct CDR3 sequences, roughly 15% of them present only once. Sequenced: blood. These receptors came from a woman aged 40 to 55 with Graves' ophthalmopathy. The CDR3 runs from the conserved cysteine through the conserved F or W. D genes are given only for firm matches. Clone size appears in some rows only: once, few, many, or a class for an expanded clone.

d_gene	abundance	v_gene	j_gene	CDR3nt	CDR3aa
NA	few	TRBV3-1	TRBJ2-7	TGTGCCAGCAGCCAAGATCCCGGATCCGAGCAGTACTTC	CASSQDPGSEQYF
NA	NA	TRBV5-6	TRBJ2-6	TGTGCCAGCAGCTTAATCGGATCTGGGGCCAACGTCCTGACTTTC	CASSLIGSGANVLTF
TRBD2	many	TRBV27	TRBJ2-5	TGTGCCAGCAGTTTAGGGCTAGCGGGAAGTGGGGAGACCCAGTACTTC	CASSLGLAGSGETQYF
TRBD1	NA	TRBV30	TRBJ1-4	TGTGCCTGGAGTGGAGACAGGGGCGGGGTGAAACTGTTTTTT	CAWSGDRGGVKLFF
TRBD1	many	TRBV12-3/TRBV12-4	TRBJ2-6	TGTGCCAGCAGCTCAGGGGGCTCTGGGGCCAACGTCCTGACTTTC	CASSSGGSGANVLTF
TRBD2	NA	TRBV5-6	TRBJ2-7	TGTGCCAGCAGCTTGGTGGGCGGGGGGGCTTCCGAGCAGTACTTC	CASSLVGGGASEQYF
NA	NA	TRBV5-1	TRBJ2-1	TGCGCCAGCAGCTTGGTGCGGGGGCGGGACAATGAGCAGTTCTTC	CASSLVRGRDNEQFF
TRBD2	NA	TRBV7-2	TRBJ2-5	TGTGCCAGCAGCTCTAGACTAGCGGGGAGTGCTGGGCAAGAGACCCAGTACTTC	CASSSRLAGSAGQETQYF
NA	many	TRBV20-1	TRBJ2-3	TGCAGTGCTAGGAAACAGGGCACAGATACGCAGTATTTT	CSARKQGTDTQYF
TRBD1	many	TRBV7-9	TRBJ2-7	TGTGCCAGCACACAGGGGGGTTACGAGCAGTACTTC	CASTQGGYEQYF
NA	many	TRBV7-2	TRBJ1-1	TGTGCCAGCAGCTCCTCAGGGGTTGAAGCTTTCTTT	CASSSSGVEAFF
NA	NA	TRBV20-1	TRBJ1-6	TGCAGTGCTAGAGATGTCGGGGCCCTCCACTTT	CSARDVGALHF
NA	few	TRBV5-8	TRBJ2-4	TGTGCCAGCAGCTTTCGTGTCGTATCCTTAGCCAAAAACATTCAGTACTTC	CASSFRVVSLAKNIQYF
NA	NA	TRBV5-6	TRBJ2-7	TGTGCCAGCAGCACAGACCGGGAAGCCTACGAGCAGTACTTC	CASSTDREAYEQYF
NA	many	TRBV6-1	TRBJ1-3	TGTGCCAGCAGTGAAGTGGTGGTACGCTCTGGAAACACCATATATTTT	CASSEVVVRSGNTIYF
NA	NA	TRBV7-9	TRBJ1-1	TGTGCCAGCAGCTTCTACAGCCCTGAAGCTTTCTTT	CASSFYSPEAFF
NA	few	TRBV27	TRBJ1-2	TGTGCCAGCTCCAACGGACCATCATATGGCTACACCTTC	CASSNGPSYGYTF
NA	NA	TRBV7-6	TRBJ2-1	TGTGCCAGCAGCTTAGAGAAGGACCGGGGGCAGTTCTTC	CASSLEKDRGQFF
NA	few	TRBV5-1	TRBJ1-2	TGCGCCAGCAGCATCGGGACACCCGTACTACGCTATGGCTACACCTTC	CASSIGTPVLRYGYTF
NA	many	TRBV27	TRBJ2-1	TGTGCCAGCATGGGGCGCAATGAGCAGTTCTTC	CASMGRNEQFF
NA	many	TRBV28	TRBJ2-1	TGTGCCAGCAGTCGGGGGACCGAGAAAATATACAATGAGCAGTTCTTC	CASSRGTEKIYNEQFF
NA	many	TRBV15	TRBJ1-4	TGTGCCACCAGCAGAAGACCGGGACCCCCTAGAGAAAAACTGTTTTTT	CATSRRPGPPREKLFF
TRBD2	NA	TRBV16	TRBJ2-1	TGTGCCAGCAGCCAAAATCCTAGCGGGAGGGTTTACAATGAGCAGTTCTTC	CASSQNPSGRVYNEQFF
NA	few	TRBV19	TRBJ1-1	TGTGCCAGTACCGCCGTTTATGGGCAGCAAAACACTGAAGCTTTCTTT	CASTAVYGQQNTEAFF
NA	NA	TRBV28	TRBJ1-1	TGTGCCAGCAGTACTGCCGGGACAAGTACTGAAGCTTTCTTT	CASSTAGTSTEAFF
NA	NA	TRBV5-1	TRBJ2-2	TGCGCCAGCAGCCAGCTTACGGGGAACACCGGGGAGCTGTTTTTT	CASSQLTGNTGELFF
TRBD1	few	TRBV25-1	TRBJ2-3	TGTGCCAGCAGCCACAGGGGCGATACGCAGTATTTT	CASSHRGDTQYF
NA	many	TRBV28	TRBJ1-2	TGTGCCAGCAGTTTATTCGGGTCTGGAGGCTATGGCTACACCTTC	CASSLFGSGGYGYTF
NA	many	TRBV6-1	TRBJ2-5	TGTGCCAGTACTCGACAGGGAGGCCAGTACTTC	CASTRQGGQYF
NA	many	TRBV20-1	TRBJ2-5	TGCAGTGCTAGAGATGTAGCGGCGTCGGGGCAAGAGACCCAGTACTTC	CSARDVAASGQETQYF
TRBD1	many	TRBV2	TRBJ2-4	TGTGCCAGCTTAAAAAGAGGGGGCGAAAACATTCAGTACTTC	CASLKRGGENIQYF
NA	many	TRBV6-1	TRBJ1-1	TGTGCCACTGGACCTGGAGGCAACACTGAAGCTTTCTTT	CATGPGGNTEAFF
NA	many	TRBV11-2	TRBJ1-5	TGTGCCAGCAGCTCCCGGACCTTTCAGCCCCAGCATTTT	CASSSRTFQPQHF
NA	many	TRBV6-1	TRBJ2-2	TGTGCCAGCATTGGAGCGAACACCGGGGAGCTGTTTTTT	CASIGANTGELFF
TRBD1	many	TRBV30	TRBJ1-2	TGTGCACAAGGAGCAGGGGGCGTTCGTGGCTACACCTTC	CAQGAGGVRGYTF
NA	many	TRBV28	TRBJ1-4	TGTGCCAGCAGTTTAAATGAAAAACTGTTTTTT	CASSLNEKLFF
NA	few	TRBV19	TRBJ2-2	TGTGCCAGTAGTTCGACACTAAACACCGGGGAGCTGTTTTTT	CASSSTLNTGELFF